The rows below give T cell receptor beta chains drawn from one sample of a study of OX40 agonist ivuxolimab in advanced cancers. Produced via immunoSEQ multiplex PCR; TCRdb's table is partial and in-frame only. The table lists more than 65,000 clones, roughly 85% of them singletons. The input for sequencing was CD4+ or CD8+ T cells sorted from blood, taken in a trial of the OX40 agonist ivuxolimab. Receptors originate from an adult with an advanced solid tumor such as melanoma, head and neck, liver or kidney cancer. Both conserved end residues are part of each CDR3. A D gene is named only where the DNA matches it firmly. Size is omitted from some rows. Given values are once, few, many or a class for expanded clones.

D: TRBD2
V: TRBV5-1
size: NA
J: TRBJ2-7
CDR3: CASSLEGTIDEQYF
DNA: TGCGCCAGCAGCTTGGAGGGGACTATCGACGAGCAGTACTTC

D: NA
V: TRBV2
size: NA
J: TRBJ2-5
CDR3: CASRVRREETQYF
DNA: TGTGCCAGCAGGGTCAGGAGGGAAGAGACCCAGTACTTC

D: NA
V: TRBV14
size: NA
J: TRBJ2-1
CDR3: CASSQVGNEQFF
DNA: TGTGCCAGCAGCCAAGTAGGGAATGAGCAGTTCTTC

D: NA
V: TRBV28
size: NA
J: TRBJ1-2
CDR3: CASSFPGTAGGIYGYTF
DNA: TGTGCCAGCAGTTTCCCCGGGACCGCTGGGGGAATTTATGGCTACACCTTC

D: TRBD1
V: TRBV6-1
size: once
J: TRBJ2-7
CDR3: CASSDPRDRGSYEQYF
DNA: TGTGCCAGCAGTGACCCCCGGGACAGGGGCTCCTACGAGCAGTACTTC

D: TRBD1
V: TRBV18
size: NA
J: TRBJ1-2
CDR3: CASSPDREGGYTF
DNA: TGTGCCAGCTCACCCGACAGGGAAGGAGGCTACACCTTC

D: TRBD1
V: TRBV5-1
size: NA
J: TRBJ2-5
CDR3: CASSNEGGQGAGETQYF
DNA: TGCGCCAGCAGCAACGAGGGAGGTCAGGGGGCCGGAGAGACCCAGTACTTC

D: NA
V: TRBV18
size: NA
J: TRBJ1-6
CDR3: CASSPTDVNSPLHF
DNA: TGTGCCAGCTCACCTACAGATGTTAATTCACCCCTCCACTTT

D: TRBD1
V: TRBV11-2
size: few
J: TRBJ1-6
CDR3: CASSPLTGKNSPLHF
DNA: TGTGCCAGCAGCCCCCTGACAGGGAAGAATTCACCCCTCCACTTT

D: NA
V: TRBV7-3
size: NA
J: TRBJ2-1
CDR3: CASSPSRARDNEQFF
DNA: TGTGCCAGCAGCCCAAGTCGAGCTAGGGACAATGAGCAGTTCTTC

D: TRBD2
V: TRBV13
size: NA
J: TRBJ2-3
CDR3: CASSLVRGGAGDTQYF
DNA: TGTGCCAGCAGCTTAGTGCGCGGGGGGGCTGGAGATACGCAGTATTTT

D: NA
V: TRBV5-1
size: NA
J: TRBJ1-3
CDR3: CASSPDLSGNTIYF
DNA: TGCGCCAGCAGCCCGGACCTCTCTGGAAACACCATATATTTT

D: TRBD1
V: TRBV28
size: NA
J: TRBJ2-5
CDR3: CASSSPGQGQETQYF
DNA: TGTGCCAGCAGTTCCCCTGGACAGGGCCAAGAGACCCAGTACTTC

D: NA
V: TRBV28
size: NA
J: TRBJ1-2
CDR3: CASSFDGYGYTF
DNA: TGTGCCAGCAGTTTCGATGGCTATGGCTACACCTTC

D: TRBD2
V: TRBV10-2
size: NA
J: TRBJ2-7
CDR3: CASSEPYGGKRGSYEQYF
DNA: TGCGCCAGCAGTGAGCCTTATGGGGGTAAGCGGGGCTCCTACGAGCAGTACTTC

D: TRBD1
V: TRBV19
size: NA
J: TRBJ1-4
CDR3: CASSASRTGEEKLFF
DNA: TGTGCCAGTAGTGCTTCTCGGACAGGGGAAGAAAAACTGTTTTTT

D: NA
V: TRBV7-9
size: NA
J: TRBJ1-1
CDR3: CASSLRGRHEAFF
DNA: TGTGCCAGCAGCCTAAGGGGACGGCACGAAGCTTTCTTT

D: TRBD1
V: TRBV2
size: NA
J: TRBJ1-6
CDR3: CASSDREDSPLHF
DNA: TGTGCCAGCAGCGACAGGGAGGATTCACCCCTCCACTTT

D: TRBD1
V: TRBV13
size: NA
J: TRBJ1-1
CDR3: CASSSSVTGDTEAFF
DNA: TGTGCCAGCAGCTCCTCTGTGACAGGGGATACTGAAGCTTTCTTT